The 9 T cell receptor beta chains reported below all come from one sample, sequenced in a study of Graves' ophthalmopathy and Graves' hyperthyroidism. RNA transcripts yielded amplified TCR beta CDR3 regions. The workflow started with a first-round RT-PCR run with HTBI primers and then moved on to a second-round multiplex PCR. TCRdb reprocessed the multiplex PCR reads with MiXCR, giving one entry per CDR3 protein. The sample holds a few hundred thousand distinct CDR3 sequences, 17% seen once. The source material was peripheral blood. These receptors were taken from an adult woman with stable Graves' hyperthyroidism.

In its sample, this clonotype was seen many times. V usage is TRBV7-9 and J usage is TRBJ2-5, with D perhaps TRBD1 (5 bases). CDR3 size: 14 residues. Germline loops: CDR1 SEHNR, CDR2 FQNEAQ (reference sequence). V shed 3 bases and J shed 1 base, with 9 bases lying between them. This CDR3 is CASSLAQGQETQYF. CDR3 DNA: TGTGCCAGCAGCTTGGCGCAGGGCCAAGAGACCCAGTACTTC.

In this sample, this clonotype turned up many times. The chain uses TRBV20-1 and TRBJ1-5; D may be TRBD1 (5 bases). Germline V CDR1 and CDR2: DFQATT, SNEGSKA (reference sequence). The CDR3 is 13 amino acids. V was pared by 3 bases and J by 4 bases, with 10 bases between. CDR3 protein: CSASAGKNQPQHF. The CDR3 coding sequence is TGCAGTGCTAGTGCAGGGAAGAATCAGCCCCAGCATTTT.

The rearrangement uses TRBV19 and TRBJ1-5; no clear D gene. This CDR3 is 15 amino acids long. The V gene lost 6 bases and the J gene lost 3 bases, with 15 bases spanning the gap. Germline V gene data show CDR1 as LNHDA and CDR2 as SQIVND (reference sequence). The CDR3 DNA is TGTGCCAGTAGACAGATCACGACCGCCAATCAGCCCCAGCATTTT. Translation: CASRQITTANQPQHF. The variable domain in full, with the rest retrieved from reference TRBV19 and TRBJ1-5, is DGGITQSPKYLFRKEGQNVTLSCEQNLNHDAMYWYRQDPGQGLRLIYYSQIVNDFQKGDIAEGYSVSREKKESFPLTVTSAQKNPTAFYLCASRQITTANQPQHFGDGTRLSIL.

In regard to this clonotype: A much more abundant neighbour one base away suggests this may be a read error. This chain uses TRBV30 with TRBJ1-2, with a weak D call TRBD1 (6 bases). Germline-derived CDR1 and CDR2 are GTSNPN and SVGIG (reference sequence). Trimming removed 8 bases from V and 6 bases from J, with 16 bases in between. There are 12 residues in the CDR3. The CDR3 sequence: CARKWGLHGYTF. The CDR3 nucleotides read TGTGCCCGGAAATGGGGGCTTCATGGCTACACCTTC.

The V call is TRBV7-9, the J call TRBJ1-1, with D possibly matching TRBD1 (6 bases). The CDR3 has 14 residues. Germline-derived CDR1 and CDR2 are SEHNR and FQNEAQ (reference sequence). V was clipped by 5 bases and J by 4 bases, with 14 bases between them. The CDR3 nucleotides are TGTGCCAGCAGCGAGTCCAGGGGAACCACTGAAGCTTTCTTT. Translated, it gives CASSESRGTTEAFF. The complete variable domain, with remaining parts taken from reference TRBV7-9 and TRBJ1-1, reads DTGVSQNPRHKITKRGQNVTFRCDPISEHNRLYWYRQTLGQGPEFLTYFQNEAQLEKSRLLSDRFSAERPKGSFSTLEIQRTEQGDSAMYLCASSESRGTTEAFFGQGTRLTVV.

The chain combines TRBV6-2 or TRBV6-3 with TRBJ2-5; unclear D gene. From germline, CDR1 is MNHEY and CDR2 SVGEGT. V was cut by 0 bases and J by 5 bases, with 10 bases left in between. CDR3 size: 14 residues. The CDR3 region is CASSYSMPLETQYF. CDR3 nucleotides: TGTGCCAGCAGTTACTCGATGCCATTGGAGACCCAGTACTTC.

This clonotype was counted once. The chain employs TRBV25-1 and TRBJ1-2; D is possibly TRBD1 (6 bases). Between the trimmed V and J ends, which lost 6 bases and 4 bases, there was a span of 15 bases. This CDR3 has 14 amino acids. Germline values: CDR1 MGHDK, CDR2 SYGVNS. The CDR3 loop reads CASSKSGRGYGYTF. The CDR3 DNA reads TGTGCCAGCAGCAAATCAGGCAGGGGCTATGGCTACACCTTC.

This clonotype has a count of ten or more. J is TRBJ1-2 and V is TRBV7-6; 10 bases map to TRBD1. This CDR3 has 16 residues. Trimming removed 5 bases from V and 4 bases from J; junction bases left unmatched: 10. Germline V gene data show CDR1 as SGHVS and CDR2 as FNYEAQ. CDR3 residues: CASSAETGGDFYGYTF. CDR3 DNA: TGTGCCAGCAGCGCAGAGACAGGGGGCGATTTCTATGGCTACACCTTC.

This clonotype was counted a few times. The chain joins TRBV4-2 to TRBJ2-5; perhaps D is TRBD1 or TRBD2 (6 bases each). Germline V lookup: CDR1 LGHNA, CDR2 YNFKEQ. The CDR3 spans 19 residues. V dropped 2 bases and J dropped 2 bases, with 24 bases sitting between them. The chain's CDR3 is CASSQTVGGGAGAQETQYF. The CDR3 region has the DNA TGTGCCAGCAGCCAAACGGTGGGGGGTGGGGCAGGGGCTCAAGAGACCCAGTACTTC.